The clone carrying this T cell receptor beta chain was seen ten or more times. Germline CDR1 and CDR2: GTSNPN and SVGIG (reference sequence). This CDR3 region has 13 residues. V dropped 4 bases and J dropped 10 bases, with 14 bases sitting between them. TCRdb fed the RT-PCR reads into MiXCR, producing one record per CDR3 protein. This table has about 680,000 distinct CDR3 sequences, approximately 15% appearing once. V and J are TRBV30 and TRBJ1-6; no clear D. Input material: memory CD4+ T cells from blood. This receptor was identified in a female donor in good health, serving as a healthy control. The CDR3 sequence: CAWNRLGSSPLHF. The CDR3 coding sequence is TGTGCCTGGAACCGGCTCGGAAGCTCACCCCTCCACTTT.